A single sample is the source of the 15 T cell receptor beta chains below, sequenced in a study of CD8 T cells in Susac syndrome. The RNA input was about 0.5 to 1 ug, and it was reverse transcribed with random hexamers. Via MiXCR, TCRdb re-called the immunoSEQ multiplex PCR reads, giving one row per CDR3 protein. This table holds around 200,000 distinct CDR3 sequences, around 95% found once. Material for sequencing was CD4+ T cells from PBMCs. These receptors were obtained from a human donor in good health.

This chain connects TRBV2 to TRBJ1-5, with a tentative D call TRBD1 (6 bases). CDR1 is SNHLY, CDR2 FYNNEI, per germline. The CDR3 consists of 15 residues. V was cut by 3 bases and J by 1 base, with 10 bases left in between. The CDR3 bases are TGTGCCAGCAGTGATCGGGGGGCGAGCAATCAGCCCCAGCATTTT. Translating gives CASSDRGASNQPQHF.

The chain is built from TRBV3-1 and TRBJ2-4; 8 positions agree with TRBD1. Trimming at V came to 3 bases and at J to 7 bases, leaving 5 bases not matched to a gene. In germline, CDR1 is LGHDT, CDR2 YNNKEL (reference sequence). The CDR3 is 14 amino acids. CDR3 coding DNA: TGTGCCAGCAGCCAGAGCAGGGGGCAGAACATTCAGTACTTC. Amino acids: CASSQSRGQNIQYF.

This chain links TRBV28 with TRBJ2-2; a possible D gene is TRBD2 (5 bases). The CDR3 has 13 amino acids. Trimming took 8 bases from V and 3 from J, leaving 10 bases between them. Germline V gene sequence: CDR1 MDHEN, CDR2 SYDVKM. The CDR3 nucleotides are TGTGCCAGCCTCGCGGGTCACACCGGGGAGCTGTTTTTT. Its translation is CASLAGHTGELFF.

The DNA for the CDR3 is TGTGCCAGCAGCTCGGGAGGGCCAGAGACCCAGTACTTC. The encoded protein is CASSSGGPETQYF. The V and J genes are TRBV11-2 and TRBJ2-5; 8 bases align to TRBD2. The V segment lost 4 bases and the J segment 4 bases; nucleotides outside the gene matches: 2. Germline-derived CDR1 and CDR2 are SGHAT and FQNNGV. The CDR3 consists of 13 residues.

J is TRBJ2-2 and V is TRBV5-1; no clear D gene. The CDR3 has 11 amino acids. Germline lookup yields CDR1 SGHRS and CDR2 YFSETQ. Trimming shortened V by 4 bases and J by 3 bases, and 1 base separated the two germline ends. CDR3 residues: CASSDTGELFF. The DNA of the CDR3 is TGCGCCAGCAGCGACACCGGGGAGCTGTTTTTT.

This rearrangement joins TRBV6-5 to TRBJ2-6; D gene ambiguous. The germline V and J ends were trimmed by 2 bases and 0 bases, with 8 bases remaining between them. The CDR3 totals 16 residues. Germline V gene data show CDR1 as MNHEY and CDR2 as SVGAGI. CDR3 protein: CASSYGSLSGANVLTF. As DNA, the CDR3 is TGTGCCAGCAGTTACGGATCACTCTCTGGGGCCAACGTCCTGACTTTC.

V usage is TRBV18 and J usage is TRBJ2-5; no firm D call. CDR1 and CDR2 (germline): KGHSH, LQKENI. V lost 0 bases and J lost 5, with 10 bases in between. The CDR3 has 14 amino acids. The CDR3 coding sequence is TGTGCCAGCTCACCACCGCCAGGAACCGAGACCCAGTACTTC. Translated: CASSPPPGTETQYF.

V and J are TRBV20-1 and TRBJ2-1; a possible D gene is TRBD2 (6 bases). This CDR3 has 13 amino acids. V was cut by 3 bases and J by 13 bases, with 19 bases left in between. CDR1 DFQATT and CDR2 SNEGSKA come from the germline V gene (reference sequence). CDR3 sequence (DNA): TGCAGTGCTAGGGGACCGAGGAGGGTTGAACAGTTCTTC. The encoded protein is CSARGPRRVEQFF.

Only one count was recorded for this clonotype. CDR3 DNA: TGTGCCAGCAGTTACTCGGAGCTCGGGACTAGCGGGTTCGAGCTGTTTTTT. This encodes CASSYSELGTSGFELFF. The J gene is TRBJ2-2, the V gene TRBV6-5, with 12 bases fitting TRBD2. The CDR3 covers 17 residues. Germline lookup yields CDR1 MNHEY and CDR2 SVGAGI. The J segment lost 11 bases and the V segment lost 0 bases, leaving 10 bases of the junction unmatched.

The J gene is TRBJ1-4, the V gene TRBV29-1; D ambiguous. The CDR3 sequence is 14 residues long. V lost 7 bases to trimming and J lost 7 bases, with 19 bases between them. Germline V gene sequence: CDR1 SQVTM, CDR2 ANQGSEA. CDR3 sequence (DNA): TGCAGCGCCCTGGAGTGGACTGGAGGTGAAAAACTGTTTTTT. Amino acids: CSALEWTGGEKLFF.

This CDR3 reads CASSQDHAGHYGYTF. The DNA for the CDR3 is TGTGCCAGCAGCCAAGATCACGCGGGCCACTATGGCTACACCTTC. This rearrangement joins TRBV14 to TRBJ1-2; no definite D call. The CDR3 totals 15 residues. Germline assignment: CDR1 SGHDN and CDR2 FVKESK. V shed 0 bases and J shed 3 bases, with 11 bases lying between them.

This clonotype appeared once. This chain joins TRBV9 and TRBJ1-5; weak D call: TRBD1 (5 bases). Trimming removed 2 bases at V and 9 bases at J, with 12 bases between. CDR1 and CDR2 from the germline V gene are SGDLS and YYNGEE. CDR3 length: 13 residues. The CDR3 reads CASSVGGDSPQHF. As DNA, the CDR3 is TGTGCCAGCAGCGTCGGGGGAGACTCGCCCCAGCATTTT.

The CDR3 bases are TGCGCCAGCAGTGGGCAGGAGAACACTGAAGCTTTCTTT. It translates to CASSGQENTEAFF. The chain links TRBV10-1 to TRBJ1-1; D is ambiguous. This CDR3 is built from 13 residues. Trimming removed 4 bases at V and 1 base at J, with 7 bases between. Germline V gene lookup returns CDR1 WNHNN and CDR2 SYGVQD (reference sequence).

The V and J genes are TRBV29-1 and TRBJ2-7; possible D gene TRBD1, 5 bases. Between the trimmed V and J ends, which lost 0 bases and 2 bases, there was a span of 14 bases. There are 15 residues in the CDR3. Germline V CDR1 and CDR2: SQVTM, ANQGSEA. The CDR3 loop is CSVEDPTSGTYEQYF. The CDR3 DNA follows: TGCAGCGTTGAAGATCCCACATCAGGGACCTACGAGCAGTACTTC.

The chain combines TRBV6-2 or TRBV6-3 with TRBJ2-7; D is possibly TRBD1 or TRBD2 (5 bases each). The length of the CDR3 is 15 residues. The V end lost 4 bases, the J end lost 5 bases, and 18 bases lay between the germline ends. Germline CDR1 MNHEY, CDR2 SVGEGT. The CDR3 DNA reads as TGTGCCAGCAGTTCCCCGAGGGGAGCCCGGCACGAGCAGTACGTC. Protein sequence: CASSSPRGARHEQYV.